This passage covers 14 T cell receptor beta chains from one sample sequenced in a study of T cells in Graves' hyperthyroidism and ophthalmopathy. The investigators amplified TCR beta CDR3 regions from RNA transcripts. Using the HTBI primer set, a first-round RT-PCR was run on the TCR CDR3. TCRdb passed the multiplex PCR reads through MiXCR, listing each CDR3 protein once. The sample has about half a million distinct CDR3 sequences; around a fifth are singletons. Sequenced: blood. The receptors derive from an older woman with Graves' ophthalmopathy.

V and J are TRBV19 and TRBJ1-1; D is perhaps TRBD1 (5 bases). Looked up from germline, CDR1 is LNHDA and CDR2 is SQIVND (reference sequence). V shed 5 bases and J shed 0 bases, with 13 bases lying between them. The CDR3 extends over 15 amino acids. CDR3 sequence: CASSLEAGMNTEAFF. The DNA of the CDR3 is TGTGCCAGTAGTCTCGAGGCAGGGATGAACACTGAAGCTTTCTTT.

Of note for this clonotype: This may be a read error: a much more frequent sequence differs by one nucleotide. The rearrangement joins TRBV2 to TRBJ2-5; 9 bases match TRBD1. The CDR3 is 16 residues long. Germline V lookup: CDR1 SNHLY, CDR2 FYNNEI. The CDR3: CASSRATGGRQETQHF. Written as DNA, the CDR3 is TGTGCCAGCAGCCGCGCCACAGGGGGCCGGCAAGAGACCCAGCACTTC.

The rearrangement joins TRBV10-3 to TRBJ2-1, with 10 positions matching TRBD1. J lost 0 bases, V lost 6 bases, and 5 bases had no gene match. The CDR3 is made up of 16 amino acids. Germline values: CDR1 ENHRY, CDR2 SYGVKD. The CDR3 reads CAIRGQGTSSYNEQFF. The CDR3 DNA is TGTGCCATCAGGGGACAGGGGACAAGCTCCTACAATGAGCAGTTCTTC.

This clonotype was counted only a few times. The chain couples TRBV5-8 to TRBJ1-2; 10 bases map to TRBD1. The CDR3 contains 13 residues. Germline lookup yields CDR1 SGHTS and CDR2 YDEGEE. J was trimmed by 8 bases and V by 4 bases; bases with no gene match: 5. DNA for the CDR3: TGTGCCAGCAGCGGAGGGACAGGGGTCGGCTACACCTTC. Translated, it gives CASSGGTGVGYTF.

This clonotype has more than one count but fewer than ten. This chain connects TRBV7-2 to TRBJ2-7; possible D gene TRBD1, 5 bases. The CDR3 is made up of 11 amino acids. The V and J ends lost 8 bases and 3 bases respectively, with 8 bases between them. Per germline, CDR1 SGHTA and CDR2 FQGNSA. CDR3 in amino acids: CASSGLYEQYF. The CDR3 DNA reads TGTGCCAGCTCAGGGCTCTACGAGCAGTACTTC.

This clonotype was seen ten or more times. The chain uses TRBV2 and TRBJ2-7; no clear D. V gave up 8 bases and J gave up 5 bases, with 16 bases separating them. There are 13 residues in the CDR3. Germline CDR1 is SNHLY and CDR2 is FYNNEI. Here the CDR3 reads CASRAGSFDEQYF. CDR3 coding DNA: TGTGCCAGCCGGGCAGGATCGTTTGACGAGCAGTACTTC.

This clonotype was found a few times. The chain is built from TRBV5-1 and TRBJ2-7; perhaps TRBD1 as D (6 bases). This CDR3 is 13 amino acids long. The V gene's germline CDR1 is SGHRS and CDR2 YFSETQ. Trimming removed 1 base from V and 6 bases from J, with 11 bases in between. In nucleotides, the CDR3 is TGCGCCAGCAGCTTGACAGGGTTGTCCGAGCAGTACTTC. Translated, it gives CASSLTGLSEQYF.

This clonotype has at least ten counts. This chain connects TRBV6-1 to TRBJ1-1; weak D call: TRBD1 (5 bases). Germline loops: CDR1 MNHNS, CDR2 SASEGT. The CDR3 is 14 residues long. V dropped 5 bases and J dropped 0 bases, with 10 bases sitting between them. CDR3 protein: CASSRATVNTEAFF. The CDR3 DNA is TGTGCCAGCAGTCGGGCGACAGTGAACACTGAAGCTTTCTTT.

V gene TRBV29-1 combines with J gene TRBJ1-2, with D perhaps matching TRBD1 (5 bases). This CDR3 region has 11 residues. CDR1 SQVTM and CDR2 ANQGSEA come from the germline V gene. The V end lost 7 bases, the J end lost 6 bases, and 12 bases lay between the germline ends. The CDR3, as DNA: TGCAGCGGGGGGGGAGCCAATGGCTACACCTTC. Translation gives CSGGGANGYTF.

The sample holds many counts of this clonotype. V is TRBV6-9 and J is TRBJ1-2, with D hard to call. This CDR3 is built from 20 residues. Trimming took 7 bases from V and 4 from J, leaving 34 bases between them. Germline-derived CDR1 and CDR2 are MNHGY and SVAAGI. Here the CDR3 reads CASMEPPKIAPSASFYGYTF. The CDR3 nucleotides read TGTGCCAGCATGGAGCCGCCGAAGATCGCGCCCTCAGCTTCGTTCTATGGCTACACCTTC.

The DNA for the CDR3 is TGTGCCAGCAGTCCGAACTTCAGGGGGCGTGAAAAACTGTTTTTT. It yields the protein CASSPNFRGREKLFF. The chain employs TRBV2 and TRBJ1-4, with TRBD1 identical over 8 bases. Germline lookup yields CDR1 SNHLY and CDR2 FYNNEI. Unmatched junction bases numbered 9, after V lost 5 bases and J lost 7 bases. This CDR3 is built from 15 residues. Supplemented by reference TRBV2 and TRBJ1-4, the full variable domain reads EPEVTQTPSHQVTQMGQEVILRCVPISNHLYFYWYRQILGQKVEFLVSFYNNEISEKSEIFDDQFSVERPDGSNFTLKIRSTKLEDSAMYFCASSPNFRGREKLFFGSGTQLSVL.

J is TRBJ2-1 and V is TRBV29-1; TRBD2 aligns across 7 bases. The CDR3 contains 15 residues. Germline V gene lookup returns CDR1 SQVTM and CDR2 ANQGSEA. V lost 5 bases and J lost 4; bases outside the gene matches: 11. The CDR3 is CSVPPGGFFYNEQFF. For the CDR3, the DNA is TGCAGCGTTCCCCCGGGGGGTTTCTTTTACAATGAGCAGTTCTTC.

The chain uses TRBV5-1 and TRBJ2-5; 10 nucleotides agree with TRBD1. V shed 5 bases and J 7 bases; nucleotides not matched to a gene: 8. The CDR3 has 14 amino acids. Germline lookup yields CDR1 SGHRS and CDR2 YFSETQ. CDR3 amino acids: CASSSDRGGATQYF. The CDR3 nucleotides read TGCGCCAGCAGTTCGGACAGGGGGGGCGCGACCCAGTACTTC.

The chain carries TRBV5-6 and TRBJ1-1; no definite D call. The CDR3 extends over 15 amino acids. CDR1 is SGHDT, CDR2 YYEEEE, per germline. The V end lost 0 bases, the J end lost 10 bases, and 19 bases lay between the germline ends. The CDR3 spells CASSLGARFGFLAFF. CDR3 DNA sequence: TGTGCCAGCAGCTTGGGAGCCAGGTTCGGGTTCCTAGCTTTCTTT.